One T cell receptor beta chain is described in this entry. As handled by the study authors: Reference gene primer amplification yielded estimated nucleated cell counts. Some clones are missing from TCRdb's copy, which holds only in-frame ones; the method was immunoSEQ multiplex PCR. From that table come the V and J calls and clone size; the DNA was used to work out D and trimming. The table includes approximately 220,000 clones, 88% detected once. This entry belongs to a study of blood T cell repertoires in COVID-19. Study at large: Sample material is recorded as cDNA or gDNA derived from T cells, B-cell-depleted T cells, or PBMCs.

Germline lookup yields CDR1 SGHTA and CDR2 FQGTGA. With 1 base removed from V and 2 bases from J, the gap between germline ends came to 7 bases. CDR3 length: 14 residues. Membership in each cohort depended on participant-reported clinical history. The source material was PBMCs or T cells enriched from blood (not recorded which). The chain uses TRBV7-3 and TRBJ2-3; D remains ambiguous. This TCR was sampled from a woman in her thirties who had recovered from COVID-19. The CDR3 DNA follows: TGTGCCAGCAGCTTAATGGGCAACACAGATACGCAGTATTTT. This sequence encodes CASSLMGNTDTQYF. Full variable domain (outside the CDR3, taken from reference TRBV7-3 and TRBJ2-3): GAGVSQTPSNKVTEKGKYVELRCDPISGHTALYWYRQSLGQGPEFLIYFQGTGAADDSGLPNDRFFAVRPEGSVSTLKIQRTERGDSAVYLCASSLMGNTDTQYFGPGTRLTVL.